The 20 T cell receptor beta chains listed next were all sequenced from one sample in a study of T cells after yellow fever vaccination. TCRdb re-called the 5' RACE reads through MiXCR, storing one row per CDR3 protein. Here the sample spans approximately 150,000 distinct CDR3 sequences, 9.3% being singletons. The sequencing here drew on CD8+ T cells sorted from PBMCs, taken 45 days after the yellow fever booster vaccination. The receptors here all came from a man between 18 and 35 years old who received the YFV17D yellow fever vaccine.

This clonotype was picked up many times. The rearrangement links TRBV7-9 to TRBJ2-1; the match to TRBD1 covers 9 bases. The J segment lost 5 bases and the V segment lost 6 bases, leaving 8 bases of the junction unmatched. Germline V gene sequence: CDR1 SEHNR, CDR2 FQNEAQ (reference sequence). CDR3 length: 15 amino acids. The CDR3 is CASRLTGGAHNEQFF. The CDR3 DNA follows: TGTGCCAGCAGACTTACAGGGGGCGCCCACAATGAGCAGTTCTTC.

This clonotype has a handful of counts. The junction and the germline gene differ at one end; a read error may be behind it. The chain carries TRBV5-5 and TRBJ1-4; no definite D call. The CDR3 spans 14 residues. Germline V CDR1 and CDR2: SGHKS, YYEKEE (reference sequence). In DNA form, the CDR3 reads TGTGCCAGCAGGTTGGGCTCGGCTGGTGAAAAACTGTTTTTT. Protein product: CASRLGSAGEKLFF. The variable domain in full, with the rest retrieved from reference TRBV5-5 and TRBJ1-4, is DAGVTQSPTHLIKTRGQQVTLRCSPISGHKSVSWYQQVLGQGPQFIFQYYEKEERGRGNFPDRFSARQFPNYSSELNVNALLLGDSALYLCASRLGSAGEKLFFGSGTQLSVL.

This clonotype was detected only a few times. CDR3 nucleotide sequence: TGTGCCAGCAGCCCCCCACTAGCGGGGGGTAAGGAGCTGTTTTTT. Amino acid sequence: CASSPPLAGGKELFF. The chain employs TRBV7-9 and TRBJ2-2; 12 bases are shared with TRBD2. This CDR3 is built from 15 residues. The V gene's germline CDR1 is SEHNR and CDR2 FQNEAQ (reference sequence). V shed 5 bases and J 10 bases; nucleotides not matched to a gene: 8.

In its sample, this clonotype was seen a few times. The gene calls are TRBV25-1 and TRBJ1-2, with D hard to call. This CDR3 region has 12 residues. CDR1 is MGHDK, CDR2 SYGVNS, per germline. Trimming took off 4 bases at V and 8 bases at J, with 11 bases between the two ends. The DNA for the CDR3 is TGTGCCAGCAGTGTGGGGTTCGGGGGCTACACCTTC. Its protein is CASSVGFGGYTF.

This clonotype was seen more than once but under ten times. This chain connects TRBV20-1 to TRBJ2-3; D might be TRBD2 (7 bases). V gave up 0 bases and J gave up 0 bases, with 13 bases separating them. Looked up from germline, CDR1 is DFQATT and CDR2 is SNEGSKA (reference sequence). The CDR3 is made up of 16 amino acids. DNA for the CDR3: TGCAGTGCTAGAGATCTCGCGGGGGCTAGCACAGATACGCAGTATTTT. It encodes CSARDLAGASTDTQYF.

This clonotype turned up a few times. Here the CDR3 DNA reads TGTGCCAGCAGCTGGGAAGGGAGCTACAATGAGCAGTTCTTC. Encoded protein: CASSWEGSYNEQFF. The chain uses TRBV5-4 and TRBJ2-1, with TRBD2 as a possible D gene (5 bases). There are 14 residues in the CDR3. CDR1 SGHNT and CDR2 YYREEE come from the germline V gene (reference sequence). The V and J ends lost 3 bases and 3 bases respectively, with 10 bases between them.

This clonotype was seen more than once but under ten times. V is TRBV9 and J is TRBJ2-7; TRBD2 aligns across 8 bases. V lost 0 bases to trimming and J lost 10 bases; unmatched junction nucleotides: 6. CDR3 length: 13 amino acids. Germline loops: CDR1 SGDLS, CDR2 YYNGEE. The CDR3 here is CASSVGGSGEQYV. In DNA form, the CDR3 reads TGTGCCAGCAGCGTAGGGGGTAGCGGGGAACAGTACGTC.

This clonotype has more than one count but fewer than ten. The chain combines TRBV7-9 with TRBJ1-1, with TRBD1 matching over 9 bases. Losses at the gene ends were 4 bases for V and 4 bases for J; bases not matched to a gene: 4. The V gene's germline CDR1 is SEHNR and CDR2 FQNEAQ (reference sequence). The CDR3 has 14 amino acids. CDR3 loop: CASSSGTGFTEAFF. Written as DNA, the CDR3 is TGTGCCAGCAGCTCAGGGACAGGGTTCACTGAAGCTTTCTTT.

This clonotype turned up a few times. CDR3 bases: TGCGCCAGCAGCCAAGAATTGGGACTCGGCGGGGAGCTGTTTTTT. As protein: CASSQELGLGGELFF. The chain joins TRBV4-1 to TRBJ2-2; TRBD2 might be the D (6 bases). CDR3 length equals 15 residues. Germline assignment: CDR1 MGHRA and CDR2 YSYEKL. Trimming removed 0 bases from V and 7 bases from J, with 12 bases in between.

The CDR3 sequence is CASSQGATARSANYGYTF. CDR3 DNA sequence: TGCGCCAGCAGCCAAGGGGCGACAGCCAGGAGTGCTAACTATGGCTACACCTTC. The J gene is TRBJ1-2, the V gene TRBV4-1; tentatively, D is TRBD1 (5 bases). CDR1 and CDR2 (germline): MGHRA, YSYEKL. Trimming stripped 1 base from V and 0 bases from J, with 18 bases between. This CDR3 is built from 18 residues.

The CDR3, as DNA: TGCAGTGCTAGAGATTGGGGGGCGTACACCGGGGAGCTGTTTTTT. This codes for CSARDWGAYTGELFF. The chain recombines TRBV20-1 with TRBJ2-2; the D call may be TRBD1 or TRBD2 (6 bases each). This CDR3 region has 15 residues. In germline, CDR1 is DFQATT, CDR2 SNEGSKA (reference sequence). Trimming pared 0 bases from V and 3 bases from J, leaving 11 bases between.

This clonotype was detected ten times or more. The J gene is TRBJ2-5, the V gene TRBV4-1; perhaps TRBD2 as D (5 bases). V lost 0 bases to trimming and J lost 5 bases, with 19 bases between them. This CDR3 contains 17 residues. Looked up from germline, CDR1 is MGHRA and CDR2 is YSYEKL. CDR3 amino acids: CASSQDWRKPMRETQYF. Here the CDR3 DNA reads TGCGCCAGCAGCCAAGATTGGAGGAAGCCGATGAGGGAGACCCAGTACTTC.

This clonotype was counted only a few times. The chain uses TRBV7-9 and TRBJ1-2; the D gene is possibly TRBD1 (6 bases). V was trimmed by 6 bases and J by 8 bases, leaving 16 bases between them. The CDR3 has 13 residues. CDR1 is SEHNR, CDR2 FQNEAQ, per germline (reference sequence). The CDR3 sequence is CASRLERQGGYTF. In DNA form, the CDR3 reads TGTGCCAGCAGACTTGAGCGGCAGGGGGGCTACACCTTC.

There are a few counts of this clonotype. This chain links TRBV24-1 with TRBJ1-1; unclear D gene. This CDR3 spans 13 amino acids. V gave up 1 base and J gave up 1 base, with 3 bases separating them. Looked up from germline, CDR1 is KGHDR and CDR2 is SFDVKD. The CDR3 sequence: CATSDLQNTEAFF. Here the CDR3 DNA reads TGTGCCACCAGTGATTTACAGAACACTGAAGCTTTCTTT.

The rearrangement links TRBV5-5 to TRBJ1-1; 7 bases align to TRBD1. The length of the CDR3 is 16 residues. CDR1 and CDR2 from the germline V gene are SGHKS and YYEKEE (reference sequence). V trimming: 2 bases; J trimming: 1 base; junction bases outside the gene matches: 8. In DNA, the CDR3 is TGTGCCAGCAGCTTCAACCACGGGACAGCGAACACTGAAGCTTTCTTT. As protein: CASSFNHGTANTEAFF. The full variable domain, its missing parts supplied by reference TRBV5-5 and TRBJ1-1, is DAGVTQSPTHLIKTRGQQVTLRCSPISGHKSVSWYQQVLGQGPQFIFQYYEKEERGRGNFPDRFSARQFPNYSSELNVNALLLGDSALYLCASSFNHGTANTEAFFGQGTRLTVV.

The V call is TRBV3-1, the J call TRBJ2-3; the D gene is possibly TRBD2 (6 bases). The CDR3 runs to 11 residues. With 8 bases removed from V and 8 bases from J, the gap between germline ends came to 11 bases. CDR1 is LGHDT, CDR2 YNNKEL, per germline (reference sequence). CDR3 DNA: TGTGCCAGCGAAACGGGGGTTACGCAGTATTTT. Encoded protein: CASETGVTQYF.

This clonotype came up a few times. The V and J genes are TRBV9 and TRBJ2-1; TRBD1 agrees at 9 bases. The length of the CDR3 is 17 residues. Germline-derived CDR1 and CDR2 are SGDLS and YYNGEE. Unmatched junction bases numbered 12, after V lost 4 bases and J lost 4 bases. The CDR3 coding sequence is TGTGCCAGCAGCCCTCGGACAGGGGATCCCCGATACAATGAGCAGTTCTTC. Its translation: CASSPRTGDPRYNEQFF.

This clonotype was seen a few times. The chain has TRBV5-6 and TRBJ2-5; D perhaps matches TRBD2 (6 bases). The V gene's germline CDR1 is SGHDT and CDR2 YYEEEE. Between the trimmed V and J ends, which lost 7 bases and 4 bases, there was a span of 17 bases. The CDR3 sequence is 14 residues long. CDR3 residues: CASGLGGVRETQYF. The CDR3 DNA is TGTGCCAGCGGTTTGGGGGGAGTGAGAGAGACCCAGTACTTC.

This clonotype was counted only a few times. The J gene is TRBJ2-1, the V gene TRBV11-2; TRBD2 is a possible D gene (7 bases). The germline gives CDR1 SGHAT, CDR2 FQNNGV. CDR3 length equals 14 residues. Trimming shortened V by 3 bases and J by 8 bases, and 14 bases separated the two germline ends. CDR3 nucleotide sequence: TGTGCCAGCAGCTTGGGGGGGGGCATCTATGAGCAGTTCTTC. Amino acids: CASSLGGGIYEQFF. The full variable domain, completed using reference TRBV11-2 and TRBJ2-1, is EAGVAQSPRYKIIEKRQSVAFWCNPISGHATLYWYQQILGQGPKLLIQFQNNGVVDDSQLPKDRFSAERLKGVDSTLKIQPAKLEDSAVYLCASSLGGGIYEQFFGPGTRLTVL.

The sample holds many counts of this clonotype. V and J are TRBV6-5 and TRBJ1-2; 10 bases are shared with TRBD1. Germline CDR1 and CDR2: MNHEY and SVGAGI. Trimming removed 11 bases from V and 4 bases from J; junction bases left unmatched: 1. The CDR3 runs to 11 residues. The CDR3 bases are TGTGCCGGGACAGGGGTCTATGGCTACACCTTC. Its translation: CAGTGVYGYTF.